This T cell receptor (beta chain) was obtained from a study of T cells expressing NK-cell markers. Study-wide background: Researchers got TCR beta repertoires out of sorted CD3+CD56+NKG2C+, CD3+CD56+NKG2C- and CD3+CD56-NKG2C+ T cells. Serological testing identified most of the eight sequenced donors as HCMV-seropositive and one as seronegative.

Points from the study as a whole: Once again these clonotypes came out on top in the CD3+CD56-NKG2C+ fraction of several donors. Each of several donors carried dominant NKG2C+ clonotypes accounting for about 1.0-7.0% of CD8+ T cells.

TCRdb re-called the 5' RACE reads, yielding one record per CDR3 amino acid sequence without DNA. The sample features some 410,000 distinct CDR3 sequences, with 7.3% in its top ten. Comments on this clonotype: Its antigen is unknown.

CDR3 length: 14 residues. Germline CDR1 MNHEY, CDR2 SVGEGT. The specimen sequenced was blood T cells: a sorted CD56 or NKG2C T cell subset, CD4+ or CD8+ T cells, or bulk PBMC T cells (not recorded which). The clonotype comes from a woman aged 18 to 69 in good health. The V gene is TRBV6-2 or TRBV6-3, the J gene TRBJ1-1; TCRdb reports TRBD1, a call that lacks DNA to check it against. The CDR3 here is CASNRQGSNTEAFF.